Only one count was recorded for the clone carrying this TCR beta chain. The entry originates in a study of T cell responses to AZD1222 COVID-19 vaccine. J lost 4 bases, V lost 5 bases, and 8 bases had no gene match. Per the germline V gene, CDR1 is MNHEY and CDR2 is SVGAGI. This CDR3 has 15 amino acids. Using immunoSEQ multiplex PCR, the repertoire was profiled, and TCRdb retains in-frame clones only, with some absent. The sample has 200,000 or so clones; around 87% are singletons. The sequence derives from an adult in good health. This specimen was peripheral blood, taken on day 0 of MenACWY control vaccination. This sequence joins TRBV6-5 and TRBJ2-1; 7 bases are shared with TRBD2. The CDR3 nucleotides read TGTGCCAGCAGTCCCGGGGGGAGTCGGTACAATGAGCAGTTCTTC. Protein product: CASSPGGSRYNEQFF.